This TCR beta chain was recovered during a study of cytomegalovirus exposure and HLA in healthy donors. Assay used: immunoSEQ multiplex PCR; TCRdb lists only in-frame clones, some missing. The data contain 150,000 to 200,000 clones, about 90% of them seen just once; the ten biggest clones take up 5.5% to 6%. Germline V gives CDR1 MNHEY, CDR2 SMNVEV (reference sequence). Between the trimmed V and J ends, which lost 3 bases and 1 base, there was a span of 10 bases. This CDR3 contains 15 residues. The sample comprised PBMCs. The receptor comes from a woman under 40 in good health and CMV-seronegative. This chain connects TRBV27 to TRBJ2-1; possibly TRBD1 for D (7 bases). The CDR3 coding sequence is TGTGCCAGCAGTTTGGCAGGGGGGTCCTACAATGAGCAGTTCTTC. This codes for CASSLAGGSYNEQFF.